One and the same sample provided the 5 T cell receptor beta chains below, sequenced in a study of radiotherapy plus CTLA-4 blockade in lung cancer. The data were produced by immunoSEQ multiplex PCR, yet TCRdb's version contains in-frame clones alone and is incomplete. The sample records more than 40,000 clones, roughly 73% being singletons. This specimen consisted of peripheral blood, obtained from a patient treated with radiotherapy plus ipilimumab. These receptors were obtained from a human donor with non-small cell lung cancer who had a complete response to radiotherapy plus ipilimumab.

This chain joins TRBV7-2 and TRBJ1-4; a possible D gene is TRBD1 (6 bases). The V and J ends lost 3 bases and 3 bases respectively, with 11 bases between them. There are 15 residues in the CDR3. Germline CDR1 is SGHTA and CDR2 is FQGNSA. The CDR3 coding sequence is TGTGCCAGCAGCTTGGAGGACAGACCTAATGAAAAACTGTTTTTT. Protein: CASSLEDRPNEKLFF.

This chain connects TRBV25-1 to TRBJ1-4, with a tentative D call TRBD1 (5 bases). With 4 bases removed from V and 10 bases from J, the gap between germline ends came to 19 bases. This CDR3 has 15 amino acids. CDR1 MGHDK and CDR2 SYGVNS come from the germline V gene. The CDR3, as DNA: TGTGCCAGCAGTGGGGTACGGGGGAAGGAGGGAAAACTGTTTTTT. Its translation: CASSGVRGKEGKLFF.

This clone was found a few times. This rearrangement joins TRBV18 to TRBJ1-2; TRBD1 matches 8 bases. Looked up from germline, CDR1 is KGHSH and CDR2 is LQKENI. V lost 3 bases and J lost 0; bases outside the gene matches: 3. The CDR3 loop spans 15 amino acids. The CDR3 is CASSPPTGANYGYTF. In nucleotides, the CDR3 is TGTGCCAGCTCACCTCCGACAGGGGCTAACTATGGCTACACCTTC.

This clone has a handful of counts. The V call is TRBV2, the J call TRBJ2-5; 8 bases fit TRBD1. Germline loops: CDR1 SNHLY, CDR2 FYNNEI. Trimming cost V 5 bases and J 4 bases; bases outside gene matches: 15. This CDR3 is 17 amino acids long. The CDR3 spells CASSKGQAMWGPETQYF. CDR3 DNA sequence: TGTGCCAGCAGTAAGGGACAGGCCATGTGGGGTCCAGAGACCCAGTACTTC. Full variable domain (remainder filled in from reference TRBV2 and TRBJ2-5): EPEVTQTPSHQVTQMGQEVILRCVPISNHLYFYWYRQILGQKVEFLVSFYNNEISEKSEIFDDQFSVERPDGSNFTLKIRSTKLEDSAMYFCASSKGQAMWGPETQYFGPGTRLLVL.

The chain uses TRBV5-8 and TRBJ1-1; 7 bases are shared with TRBD1. Germline V lookup: CDR1 SGHTS, CDR2 YDEGEE. This CDR3 has 16 amino acids. V was clipped by 1 base and J by 4 bases; unmatched bases: 10. CDR3 bases: TGTGCCAGCAGCTTGCTTTCAGGGGGACGAGGCACTGAAGCTTTCTTT. Residues: CASSLLSGGRGTEAFF.